Given below is one T cell receptor beta chain in context. Its specific antigen is unknown. Base qualities are not at hand, and no much larger clone is one base apart. The data originate from a study of blood T cells in healthy people across ages (dated by TCRdb to the mid-2010s). Context from the whole study: Template switching captured roughly one uniquely barcoded TCR beta cDNA molecule per two T cells in model experiments. Using deep sequencing normalized with unique cDNA molecular identifiers, the study measured how TCR beta repertoire diversity changes with age. The donors were split into four age groups: young (average 16 years), middle-aged (roughly 39), aged (more than 55) and long-lived (approximately 89). To avoid experimental bias, donors of different ages were randomly spread across the sequencing lanes. The study analyzed two additional independent replicas of 1 million unique cDNA reads from the same blood draw for two donors, one aged 18 to 30 and one aged 80 or older. What the study reported, not specific to this receptor: Because profiling used bulk unsorted PBMCs, naive and antigen-experienced compartments could not be compared conclusively. The long-lived group showed more naive CD4+ T cells, fewer expanded clones and increased TCR diversity than the aged group, suggesting age selection. Because the CMV infection status of the donors was unknown, age-related changes in expanded clonotypes may potentially have been confounded. Estimates of total diversity from one million sequenced T cells were regarded as lower bounds and underestimates. There was a strong correlation between observed TCR beta diversity and the percentage of naive T cells measured by flow cytometry. As age increased, observed TCR beta diversity per million T cells dropped in a roughly linear way, and a significant reduction was already evident by age 40.

The method behind the library was 5' RACE. The second PCR ran for about 6 to 11 cycles and used a J-beta primer mix along with a sample-barcoded 5' primer. A unique molecular identifier was introduced onto each TCR beta cDNA molecule by a template-switch 5' adaptor carrying 12 random nucleotides. At least 2.5 million CDR3-containing paired-end reads were obtained from each sample. The Mint cDNA synthesis kit, primed by a TRBC-specific oligonucleotide, was used to synthesize first-strand cDNA from all RNA. Following uracil-DNA glycosylase treatment, all cDNA underwent a first 18-cycle PCR with the universal primers M1SS and BC2_uni_R. Per the source publication's procedure: For normalization, 1 million high-quality reads were randomly selected from each sample, with every read carrying a distinct molecular identifier. Instead of being binned into consensus sequences, reads with shared molecular identifiers were discarded. MiTCR, run with a Q25 quality threshold and the strictest error-elimination algorithm, handled CDR3 identification, clonotype clustering and error correction. A nonparametric unseen species model using Euler transformation provided a lower-bound estimate of total TCR beta diversity. The public reads were quality trimmed at Q25 with fastp and then assembled into clones with MiXCR by TCRdb, keeping productive beta chains. Rows with one shared CDR3 protein collapse into an entry with the most common genes and DNA. The V and J calls and clone size come from TCRdb's table, not from the authors' own analysis. The sample table contains around 2 million distinct CDR3 sequences; only one count was recorded for around 40% of them. The leading ten clones occupy 23% of the sample.

Reading the germline V gene gives CDR1 SGHAT and CDR2 FQNNGV. The CDR3 measures 13 amino acids from cysteine to phenylalanine. Kept here is only the CDR3 DNA, which spans 39 bases and is read in frame from base 1. Trimming costs V 8 bases and J 3 bases, and their ends lie 13 bases apart. Systemically healthy Caucasian individuals from Russia, roughly 40 in total and aged about 6 to 95 years, were included as donors. Ten milliliters of peripheral blood were drawn from each donor into EDTA-treated Vacutainer tubes. PBMCs were isolated by Ficoll-Paque density-gradient centrifugation, with at least 6 million obtained per sample. Trizol reagent was used to extract total RNA from the PBMCs, yielding at least 5 micrograms per sample. For every donor, flow cytometry on a PBMC aliquot measured the percentage of naive CD45RAhigh/CD27high T cells.

Recombination linked TRBV11-2 to TRBJ1-2, with TRBD1 perhaps the D gene, on 6 matching bases. Input material: blood. The TCR sequence derives from a human donor in good health. DNA sequence: TGTGCCAGCTCCATTCACAGGGACTATGGCTACACCTTC. Its product reads: CASSIHRDYGYTF.